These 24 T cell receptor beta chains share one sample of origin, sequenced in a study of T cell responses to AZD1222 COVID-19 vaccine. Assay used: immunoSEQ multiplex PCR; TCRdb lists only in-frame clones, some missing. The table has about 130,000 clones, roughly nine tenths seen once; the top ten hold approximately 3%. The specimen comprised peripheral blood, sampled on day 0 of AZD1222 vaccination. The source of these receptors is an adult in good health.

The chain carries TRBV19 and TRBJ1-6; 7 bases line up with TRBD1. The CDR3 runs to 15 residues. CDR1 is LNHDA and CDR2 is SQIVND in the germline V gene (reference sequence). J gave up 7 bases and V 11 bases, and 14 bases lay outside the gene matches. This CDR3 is CASVPRAGGNSPLHF. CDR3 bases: TGTGCCTCCGTTCCTCGGGCAGGGGGGAATTCACCCCTCCACTTT.

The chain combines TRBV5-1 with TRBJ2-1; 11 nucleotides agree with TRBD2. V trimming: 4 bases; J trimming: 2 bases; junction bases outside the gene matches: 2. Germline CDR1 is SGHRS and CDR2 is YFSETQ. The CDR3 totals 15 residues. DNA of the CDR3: TGCGCCAGCAGCGCGACTAGCGGGACCTACAATGAGCAGTTCTTC. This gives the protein CASSATSGTYNEQFF.

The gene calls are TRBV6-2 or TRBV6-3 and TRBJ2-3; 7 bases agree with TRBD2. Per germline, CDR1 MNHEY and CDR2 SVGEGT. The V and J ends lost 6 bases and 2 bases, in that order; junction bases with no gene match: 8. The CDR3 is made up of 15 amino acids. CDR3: CASSLGRPDTDTQYF. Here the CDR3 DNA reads TGTGCCAGCAGCCTCGGGAGGCCAGACACAGATACGCAGTATTTT.

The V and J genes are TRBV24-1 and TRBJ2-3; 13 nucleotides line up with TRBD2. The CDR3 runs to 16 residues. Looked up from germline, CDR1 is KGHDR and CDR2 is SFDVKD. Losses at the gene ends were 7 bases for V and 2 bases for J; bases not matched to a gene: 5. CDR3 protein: CATRGLAGVSTDTQYF. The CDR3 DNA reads TGTGCCACCAGAGGACTAGCGGGAGTTTCCACAGATACGCAGTATTTT.

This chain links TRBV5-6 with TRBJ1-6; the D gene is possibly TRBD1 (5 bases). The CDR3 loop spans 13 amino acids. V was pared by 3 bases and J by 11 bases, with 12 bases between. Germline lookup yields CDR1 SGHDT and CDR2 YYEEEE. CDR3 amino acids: CASSSSGLAPLHF. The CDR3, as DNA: TGTGCCAGCAGCTCGTCAGGGCTGGCACCCCTCCACTTT.

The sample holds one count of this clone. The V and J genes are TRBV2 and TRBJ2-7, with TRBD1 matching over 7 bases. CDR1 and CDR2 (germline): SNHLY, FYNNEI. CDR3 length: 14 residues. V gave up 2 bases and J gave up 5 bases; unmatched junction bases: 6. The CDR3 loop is CASSENRGRHEQYF. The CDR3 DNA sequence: TGTGCCAGCAGTGAAAACAGGGGTCGGCACGAGCAGTACTTC.

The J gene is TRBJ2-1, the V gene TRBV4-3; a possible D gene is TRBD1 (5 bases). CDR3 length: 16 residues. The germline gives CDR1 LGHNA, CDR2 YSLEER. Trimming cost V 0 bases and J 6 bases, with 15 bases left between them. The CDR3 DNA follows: TGCGCCAGCAGCCAAGAGTGGGGCGAGGTGAGCAATGAGCAGTTCTTC. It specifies CASSQEWGEVSNEQFF.

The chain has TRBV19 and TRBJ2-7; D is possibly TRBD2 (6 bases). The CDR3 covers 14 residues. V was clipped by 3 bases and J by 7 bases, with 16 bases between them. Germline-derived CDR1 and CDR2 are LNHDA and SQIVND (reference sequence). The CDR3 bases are TGTGCCAGTAGTATTGTAGGAGGGACGGGGGAGCAGTACTTC. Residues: CASSIVGGTGEQYF.

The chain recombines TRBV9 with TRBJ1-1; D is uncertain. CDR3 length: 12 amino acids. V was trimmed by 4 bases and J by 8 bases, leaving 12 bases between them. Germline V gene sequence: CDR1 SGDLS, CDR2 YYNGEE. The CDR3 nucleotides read TGTGCCAGCAGCCTCTTGGGAACCGAAGCTTTCTTT. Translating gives CASSLLGTEAFF. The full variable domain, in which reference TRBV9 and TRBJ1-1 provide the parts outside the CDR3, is DSGVTQTPKHLITATGQRVTLRCSPRSGDLSVYWYQQSLDQGLQFLIQYYNGEERAKGNILERFSAQQFPDLHSELNLSSLELGDSALYFCASSLLGTEAFFGQGTRLTVV.

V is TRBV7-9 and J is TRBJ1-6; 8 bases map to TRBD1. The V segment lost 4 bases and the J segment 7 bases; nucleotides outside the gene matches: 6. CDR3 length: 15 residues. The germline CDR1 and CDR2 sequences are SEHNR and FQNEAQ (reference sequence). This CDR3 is CASSYEGQENSPLHF. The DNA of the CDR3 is TGTGCCAGCAGCTACGAGGGACAGGAGAATTCACCCCTCCACTTT.

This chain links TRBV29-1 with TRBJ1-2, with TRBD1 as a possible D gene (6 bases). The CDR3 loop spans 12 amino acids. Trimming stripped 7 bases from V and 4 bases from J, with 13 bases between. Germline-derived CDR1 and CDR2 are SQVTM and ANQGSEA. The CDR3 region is CSDLDSRYGYTF. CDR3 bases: TGCAGCGACCTGGACAGCCGCTATGGCTACACCTTC. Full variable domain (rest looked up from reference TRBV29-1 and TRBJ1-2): SAVISQKPSRDICQRGTSLTIQCQVDSQVTMMFWYRQQPGQSLTLIATANQGSEATYESGFVIDKFPISRPNLTFSTLTVSNMSPEDSSIYLCSDLDSRYGYTFGSGTRLTVV.

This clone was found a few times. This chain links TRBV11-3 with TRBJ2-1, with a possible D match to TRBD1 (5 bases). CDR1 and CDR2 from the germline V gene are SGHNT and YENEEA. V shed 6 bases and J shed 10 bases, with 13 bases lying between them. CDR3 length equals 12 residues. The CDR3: CASSHDQGEQFF. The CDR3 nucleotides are TGTGCCAGCAGTCACGACCAGGGAGAGCAGTTCTTC.

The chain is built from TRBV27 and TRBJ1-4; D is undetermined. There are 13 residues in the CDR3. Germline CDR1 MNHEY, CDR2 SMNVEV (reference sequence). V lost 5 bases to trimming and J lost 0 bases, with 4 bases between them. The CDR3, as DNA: TGTGCCAGCAGTCCCTCAACTAATGAAAAACTGTTTTTT. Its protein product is CASSPSTNEKLFF.

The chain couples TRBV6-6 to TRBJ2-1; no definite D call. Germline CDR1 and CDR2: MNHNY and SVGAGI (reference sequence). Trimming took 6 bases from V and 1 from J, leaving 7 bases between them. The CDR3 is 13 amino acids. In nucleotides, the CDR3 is TGTGCCAGCAGCAGACTTTCCTACAATGAGCAGTTCTTC. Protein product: CASSRLSYNEQFF.

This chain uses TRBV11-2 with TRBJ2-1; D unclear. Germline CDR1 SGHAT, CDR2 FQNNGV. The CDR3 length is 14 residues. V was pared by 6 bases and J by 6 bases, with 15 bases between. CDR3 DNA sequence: TGTGCCAGCAGATTCCTCGGGCCCCTCAATGAGCAGTTCTTC. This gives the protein CASRFLGPLNEQFF. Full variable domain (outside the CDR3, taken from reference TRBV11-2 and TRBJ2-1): EAGVAQSPRYKIIEKRQSVAFWCNPISGHATLYWYQQILGQGPKLLIQFQNNGVVDDSQLPKDRFSAERLKGVDSTLKIQPAKLEDSAVYLCASRFLGPLNEQFFGPGTRLTVL.

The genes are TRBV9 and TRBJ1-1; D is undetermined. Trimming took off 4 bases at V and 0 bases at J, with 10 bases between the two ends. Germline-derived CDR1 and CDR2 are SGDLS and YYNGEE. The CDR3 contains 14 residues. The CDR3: CASSPGSMNTEAFF. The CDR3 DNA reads TGTGCCAGCAGCCCCGGGAGCATGAACACTGAAGCTTTCTTT.

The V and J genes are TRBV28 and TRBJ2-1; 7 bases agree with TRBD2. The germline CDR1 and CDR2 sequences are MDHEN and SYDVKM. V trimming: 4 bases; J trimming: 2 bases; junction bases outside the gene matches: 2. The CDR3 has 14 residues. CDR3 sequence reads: CASSSGLPYNEQFF. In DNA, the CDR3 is TGTGCCAGCAGTTCGGGACTACCCTACAATGAGCAGTTCTTC. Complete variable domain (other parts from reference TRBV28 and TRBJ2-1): DVKVTQSSRYLVKRTGEKVFLECVQDMDHENMFWYRQDPGLGLRLIYFSYDVKMKEKGDIPEGYSVSREKKERFSLILESASTNQTSMYLCASSSGLPYNEQFFGPGTRLTVL.

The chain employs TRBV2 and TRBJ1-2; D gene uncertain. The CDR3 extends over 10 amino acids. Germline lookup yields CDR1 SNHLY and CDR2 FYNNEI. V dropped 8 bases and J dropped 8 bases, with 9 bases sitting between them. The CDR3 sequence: CASAGGGYTF. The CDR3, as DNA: TGTGCCAGCGCCGGCGGCGGCTACACCTTC.

The DNA for the CDR3 is TGTGCCAGCAGGGCTCACCCCCAGGTTTCCGGGGATGAGCAGTTCTTC. Amino acid sequence: CASRAHPQVSGDEQFF. The chain recombines TRBV2 with TRBJ2-1, with a possible D match to TRBD2 (5 bases). CDR3 size: 16 residues. Deletions cut 6 bases from V and 8 bases from J, with 23 bases between. Looked up from germline, CDR1 is SNHLY and CDR2 is FYNNEI.

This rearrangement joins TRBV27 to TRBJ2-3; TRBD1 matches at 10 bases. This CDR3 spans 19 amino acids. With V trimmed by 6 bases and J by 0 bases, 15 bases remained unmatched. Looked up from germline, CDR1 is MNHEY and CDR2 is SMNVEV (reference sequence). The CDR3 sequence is CASSWRDRGLRASTDTQYF. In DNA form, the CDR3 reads TGTGCCAGCAGCTGGAGAGACAGGGGGCTGAGGGCTAGCACAGATACGCAGTATTTT.

DNA of the CDR3: TGTGCCAGCAGCATGGTGGGGGGCAATGAGCAGTTCTTC. Protein: CASSMVGGNEQFF. J is TRBJ2-1 and V is TRBV6-4, with a weak D call TRBD2 (6 bases). The CDR3 contains 13 residues. CDR1 and CDR2 (germline): MRHNA, SNTAGT. Trimming cost V 6 bases and J 6 bases, with 12 bases left between them.

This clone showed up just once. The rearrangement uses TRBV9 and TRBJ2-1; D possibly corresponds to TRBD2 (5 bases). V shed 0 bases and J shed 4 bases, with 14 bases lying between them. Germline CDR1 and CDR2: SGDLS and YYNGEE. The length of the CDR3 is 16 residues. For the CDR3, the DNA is TGTGCCAGCAGCGTAGGTTGGGGAGTGGGTTACAATGAGCAGTTCTTC. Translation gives CASSVGWGVGYNEQFF. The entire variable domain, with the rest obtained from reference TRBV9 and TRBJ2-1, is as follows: DSGVTQTPKHLITATGQRVTLRCSPRSGDLSVYWYQQSLDQGLQFLIQYYNGEERAKGNILERFSAQQFPDLHSELNLSSLELGDSALYFCASSVGWGVGYNEQFFGPGTRLTVL.

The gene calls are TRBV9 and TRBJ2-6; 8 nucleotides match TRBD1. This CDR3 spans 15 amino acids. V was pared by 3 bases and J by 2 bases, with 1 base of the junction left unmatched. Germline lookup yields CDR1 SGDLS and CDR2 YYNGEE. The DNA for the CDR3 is TGTGCCAGCAGCGAACAGGGGGCTGGGGCCAACGTCCTGACTTTC. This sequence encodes CASSEQGAGANVLTF.

Written as DNA, the CDR3 is TGTGCCTGGAAACAGGGAATGCATGAGCAGTTCTTC. Translating it yields CAWKQGMHEQFF. The chain is built from TRBV30 and TRBJ2-1; possibly TRBD1 for D (6 bases). In germline, CDR1 is GTSNPN, CDR2 SVGIG (reference sequence). The CDR3 extends over 12 amino acids. Trimming cost V 4 bases and J 8 bases, with 12 bases left between them.